This is a list of T cell receptor beta chains from one sample in a study of vaccination effects on CD4 cells after COVID-19. Sequencing used immunoSEQ multiplex PCR; TCRdb keeps in-frame clones, though not all of them. The table records around 20,000 clones, around 69% of them present only once. No antigens are known for them. Here the sequenced sample was CD4+ T cells from PBMCs cultured with HCoV-229E spike peptides, taken after COVID-19 vaccination. The receptor set was obtained from a human donor who received a COVID-19 vaccine. CDR3s include the opening cysteine and the closing phenylalanine or tryptophan. The D gene is left open where the match is weak. Rows may omit the clone size; those that give it use once, few, many or a size class.

D gene: NA; clone size: NA; J gene: TRBJ2-2; V gene: TRBV6-5; CDR3 DNA: TGTGCCAGCAGGGACAGAGCGAACACCGGGGAGCTGTTTTTT; CDR3 protein: CASRDRANTGELFF
D gene: TRBD1; clone size: NA; J gene: TRBJ1-4; V gene: TRBV6-5; CDR3 DNA: TGTGCCAGCCAAAAGATGGGACAGGAGAATGAAAAACTGTTTTTT; CDR3 protein: CASQKMGQENEKLFF
D gene: TRBD1; clone size: once; J gene: TRBJ1-6; V gene: TRBV6-6; CDR3 DNA: TGTGCCAGCAGGTCGACAGGGGAGAGGTCACCCCTCCACTTT; CDR3 protein: CASRSTGERSPLHF
D gene: NA; clone size: NA; J gene: TRBJ2-7; V gene: TRBV6-5; CDR3 DNA: TGTGCCAGCAGTTACGGAATAGGAGACGAGCAGTACTTC; CDR3 protein: CASSYGIGDEQYF
D gene: NA; clone size: NA; J gene: TRBJ2-5; V gene: TRBV10-2; CDR3 DNA: TGCGCCAGCAGTGAGGTGGCTCGCGAGACCCAGTACTTC; CDR3 protein: CASSEVARETQYF
D gene: TRBD1; clone size: once; J gene: TRBJ1-2; V gene: TRBV18; CDR3 DNA: TGTGCCAGCTCACCAACTAACACAGGGGCAGTTTACGGTGGCTACACCTTC; CDR3 protein: CASSPTNTGAVYGGYTF
D gene: NA; clone size: NA; J gene: TRBJ2-5; V gene: TRBV24-1; CDR3 DNA: TGTGCCACCAGTGATTTAGTAGGGGGGAATGGTGAGACCCAGTACTTC; CDR3 protein: CATSDLVGGNGETQYF
D gene: NA; clone size: NA; J gene: TRBJ1-3; V gene: TRBV30; CDR3 DNA: TGTGCCTGGGAGGCGAGGAGCTCTGGAAACACCATATATTTT; CDR3 protein: CAWEARSSGNTIYF
D gene: NA; clone size: NA; J gene: TRBJ1-2; V gene: TRBV11-2; CDR3 DNA: TGTGCCAGCAGCACCCTGAGGGAGCGGAGTCGCTATGGCTACACCTTC; CDR3 protein: CASSTLRERSRYGYTF
D gene: NA; clone size: NA; J gene: TRBJ2-3; V gene: TRBV5-6; CDR3 DNA: TGTGCCAGCAGCTTGTCCACAGATACGCAGTATTTT; CDR3 protein: CASSLSTDTQYF
D gene: NA; clone size: NA; J gene: TRBJ1-2; V gene: TRBV6-5; CDR3 DNA: TGTGCCAGCAGTTTGGACAAAAGCCCCTATGGCTACACCTTC; CDR3 protein: CASSLDKSPYGYTF
D gene: NA; clone size: once; J gene: TRBJ1-2; V gene: TRBV6-1; CDR3 DNA: TGTGCCAGCAGTGAGGGGGCGCGGTATGGCTACACCTTC; CDR3 protein: CASSEGARYGYTF
D gene: NA; clone size: NA; J gene: TRBJ1-2; V gene: TRBV3-1/TRBV3-2; CDR3 DNA: TGTGCCAGCAGCCAAGGAGGTCCGATAAACTATGGCTACACCTTC; CDR3 protein: CASSQGGPINYGYTF
D gene: NA; clone size: NA; J gene: TRBJ1-1; V gene: TRBV7-9; CDR3 DNA: TGTGCCAGCAGCTTTTGGGGCAGGGTGGGCGCTGAAGCTTTCTTT; CDR3 protein: CASSFWGRVGAEAFF
D gene: NA; clone size: NA; J gene: TRBJ1-2; V gene: TRBV10-2; CDR3 DNA: TGCGCCAGCAGTGACCTTAACTATGGCTACACCTTC; CDR3 protein: CASSDLNYGYTF
D gene: NA; clone size: once; J gene: TRBJ2-2; V gene: TRBV7-9; CDR3 DNA: TGTGCGGGGGTGGCCGGGGAGCTGTTTTTT; CDR3 protein: CAGVAGELFF
D gene: NA; clone size: NA; J gene: TRBJ1-4; V gene: TRBV30; CDR3 DNA: TGTGCCTGGGAGGCACGGAGTAATGAAAAACTGTTTTTT; CDR3 protein: CAWEARSNEKLFF
D gene: NA; clone size: few; J gene: TRBJ1-2; V gene: TRBV27; CDR3 DNA: TGTGCCAGCAGTTCCCAGGGGTTCTACTATGGCTACACCTTC; CDR3 protein: CASSSQGFYYGYTF
D gene: NA; clone size: NA; J gene: TRBJ1-1; V gene: TRBV11-1; CDR3 DNA: TGTGCCAGCAGCTTAGTGAGGGCGTACACTGAAGCTTTCTTT; CDR3 protein: CASSLVRAYTEAFF
D gene: NA; clone size: NA; J gene: TRBJ2-1; V gene: TRBV9; CDR3 DNA: TGTGCCAGCGATAGGGGACTGTCCTACAATGAGCAGTTCTTC; CDR3 protein: CASDRGLSYNEQFF
D gene: NA; clone size: few; J gene: TRBJ2-3; V gene: TRBV19; CDR3 DNA: TGTGCCAGTAGTATAGGCGGCCAGGTTACAGATACGCAGTATTTT; CDR3 protein: CASSIGGQVTDTQYF
D gene: NA; clone size: NA; J gene: TRBJ2-2; V gene: TRBV9; CDR3 DNA: TGTGCCAGCAGCGCCCTAGCCCCCGGGGAGCTGTTTTTT; CDR3 protein: CASSALAPGELFF
D gene: NA; clone size: NA; J gene: TRBJ2-1; V gene: TRBV2; CDR3 DNA: TGTGCCAGCACTCTATACAATGAGCAGTTCTTC; CDR3 protein: CASTLYNEQFF
D gene: TRBD1; clone size: once; J gene: TRBJ2-3; V gene: TRBV5-1; CDR3 DNA: TGCGCCAGCAGCTTGTCTTTCGGGACAGGGGGGCCGAGCTCGAATACAGATACGCAGTATTTT; CDR3 protein: CASSLSFGTGGPSSNTDTQYF
D gene: TRBD2; clone size: few; J gene: TRBJ2-1; V gene: TRBV5-5; CDR3 DNA: TGTGCCAGCAGGCCGGGGACTAGCGGGGGTTTCTCCTACAATGAGCAGTTCTTC; CDR3 protein: CASRPGTSGGFSYNEQFF
D gene: TRBD2; clone size: NA; J gene: TRBJ2-1; V gene: TRBV12-3/TRBV12-4; CDR3 DNA: TGTGCCAGCAGCCAGAGACTAGCGGGAGTATACTTCTTC; CDR3 protein: CASSQRLAGVYFF
D gene: TRBD2; clone size: NA; J gene: TRBJ2-3; V gene: TRBV19; CDR3 DNA: TGTGCCAGTAGTATCGGACTAGCGGGGGGCACAGATACGCAGTATTTT; CDR3 protein: CASSIGLAGGTDTQYF
D gene: NA; clone size: NA; J gene: TRBJ2-1; V gene: TRBV15; CDR3 DNA: TGTGCCACCAGCAGTCTAGCCGGAGAGCAGTTCTTC; CDR3 protein: CATSSLAGEQFF
D gene: NA; clone size: NA; J gene: TRBJ2-7; V gene: TRBV7-2; CDR3 DNA: TGTGCCAGCAGCTCGGGGGCCCTATGGGGGAGCGAGCAGTACTTC; CDR3 protein: CASSSGALWGSEQYF
D gene: NA; clone size: NA; J gene: TRBJ1-5; V gene: TRBV7-2; CDR3 DNA: TGTGCCAGCAGCTTAGGTGACCCAATGCCCCAGCATTTT; CDR3 protein: CASSLGDPMPQHF
D gene: TRBD1; clone size: NA; J gene: TRBJ1-4; V gene: TRBV18; CDR3 DNA: TGTGCCAGCTCACCACCGGCAGGGGGCGGTGAAAAACTGTTTTTT; CDR3 protein: CASSPPAGGGEKLFF
D gene: TRBD1; clone size: NA; J gene: TRBJ2-7; V gene: TRBV6-5; CDR3 DNA: TGTGCCAGCAGAATCGGACAGGGAACCTACGAGCAGTACTTC; CDR3 protein: CASRIGQGTYEQYF
D gene: TRBD1; clone size: NA; J gene: TRBJ1-4; V gene: TRBV27; CDR3 DNA: TGTGCCAGCAGTATAATCCGGGACAGGAAAAGAGCAACTAATGAAAAACTGTTTTTT; CDR3 protein: CASSIIRDRKRATNEKLFF
D gene: NA; clone size: NA; J gene: TRBJ2-7; V gene: TRBV6-5; CDR3 DNA: TGTGCCAGCAGCACCACAGGGTTGGGGCTCGAGCAGTACTTC; CDR3 protein: CASSTTGLGLEQYF
D gene: TRBD2; clone size: NA; J gene: TRBJ2-1; V gene: TRBV5-1; CDR3 DNA: TGCGCCAGCAGCTTGGGACTAGCAGATTACAATGAGCAGTTCTTC; CDR3 protein: CASSLGLADYNEQFF
D gene: TRBD1; clone size: NA; J gene: TRBJ2-1; V gene: TRBV7-9; CDR3 DNA: TGTGCCAGCTCGGACAGGGACAATGAGCAGTTCTTC; CDR3 protein: CASSDRDNEQFF
D gene: TRBD1; clone size: few; J gene: TRBJ1-4; V gene: TRBV6-6; CDR3 DNA: TGTGCCAGCAGTCATAGGACAGGAGCCTCAACTAATGAAAAACTGTTTTTT; CDR3 protein: CASSHRTGASTNEKLFF
D gene: NA; clone size: NA; J gene: TRBJ1-2; V gene: TRBV6-1; CDR3 DNA: TGTGCCAGCAGTGTGGTCGCAGGGAGGGGCTTTGGTGGCTACACCTTC; CDR3 protein: CASSVVAGRGFGGYTF
D gene: NA; clone size: NA; J gene: TRBJ1-1; V gene: TRBV27; CDR3 DNA: TGTGCCAGCAGTTTATATGGGGGTGGTGAAGCTTTCTTT; CDR3 protein: CASSLYGGGEAFF
D gene: TRBD1; clone size: NA; J gene: TRBJ2-6; V gene: TRBV11-2; CDR3 DNA: TGTGCCAGCAGCTTCGACAGGGGGTTTTCAGGGGCCAACGTCCTGACTTTC; CDR3 protein: CASSFDRGFSGANVLTF
D gene: NA; clone size: medium-sized; J gene: TRBJ2-5; V gene: TRBV4-1; CDR3 DNA: TGCGCCAGCAGCCCTGAGGACAGCCCACGTGAGACCCAGTACTTC; CDR3 protein: CASSPEDSPRETQYF
D gene: TRBD2; clone size: once; J gene: TRBJ2-3; V gene: TRBV11-2; CDR3 DNA: TGTGCCAGCAACCCGGGCGGGGTTTTGCGGGAGCACACAGATACGCAGTATTTT; CDR3 protein: CASNPGGVLREHTDTQYF
D gene: TRBD1; clone size: few; J gene: TRBJ2-2; V gene: TRBV6-4; CDR3 DNA: TGTGCCAGCAGTGACTCACAGGGGGACACCGGGGAGCTGTTTTTT; CDR3 protein: CASSDSQGDTGELFF
D gene: NA; clone size: NA; J gene: TRBJ2-7; V gene: TRBV5-1; CDR3 DNA: TGCGCCAGCAGCCCCCTTGGGGTGGCGGGTTACTACGAGCAGTACTTC; CDR3 protein: CASSPLGVAGYYEQYF